This T cell receptor beta chain was identified in a study of T cells in Graves' hyperthyroidism and ophthalmopathy. Turning to the study itself: The blood sample was taken at first diagnosis, before treatment began.

Turning to this clonotype: The germline gene is not matched at one end of the junction; a read error may be the cause.

Not enrolled were patients with uncontrolled infection, other autoimmune disease, pregnancy or lactation. The PBMCs were sourced from fresh peripheral blood (less than 11 ml). Authors of the study amplified TCR beta CDR3 regions from RNA transcripts. First-round RT-PCR targeting the TCR CDR3 was performed with the HTBI primer set. MiXCR, run by TCRdb on the multiplex PCR reads, gives a single entry per CDR3 protein. The sample records 500,000 to 650,000 distinct CDR3 sequences, approximately 15% being singletons. CDR1 and CDR2 (germline): ENHRY, SYGVKD. The CDR3 consists of 13 residues. The rearrangement joins TRBV10-3 to TRBJ2-7, with D perhaps matching TRBD1 (5 bases). The sequence derives from a woman aged 50 to 60 with Graves' ophthalmopathy. Sequencing was done on a sample of blood. CDR3 in DNA: TGTGCCGTCAGTGAGTCCCTACAGGACGAGCAGTACTTC. It specifies CAVSESLQDEQYF.